The rows below give T cell receptor beta chains drawn from one sample of a study of PD-1 blockade in classical Hodgkin lymphoma. The assay was immunoSEQ multiplex PCR, and TCRdb's table has in-frame clones only and misses some. The repertoire holds about 100,000 clones, with about 89% as singletons. Material: peripheral blood mononuclear cells (PBMCs), obtained before the second cycle of nivolumab. These TCRs come from a human donor with classical Hodgkin lymphoma. CDR3s include the opening cysteine and the closing phenylalanine or tryptophan. A D gene is named only where the DNA matches it firmly. Expanded clones are given a class, and other clones once, few, many or no size at all.

CASSAGTGGTNEQFF	TGTGCCAGCAGCGCCGGGACAGGGGGGACCAATGAGCAGTTCTTC	TRBV5-8	TRBJ2-1	TRBD1	once
CASSFGGATYEQYF	TGTGCCAGCAGCTTCGGGGGGGCGACCTACGAGCAGTACTTC	TRBV7-9	TRBJ2-7	TRBD2	NA
CASSSHNYGYTF	TGTGCCAGCAGTTCACATAACTATGGCTACACCTTC	TRBV6-5	TRBJ1-2	NA	NA
CASSAARGSGELFF	TGTGCCAGCAGCGCCGCCAGGGGCTCCGGGGAGCTGTTTTTT	TRBV6-4	TRBJ2-2	NA	NA
CASSQLWEGEKLFF	TGTGCCAGCAGCCAGCTTTGGGAAGGTGAAAAACTGTTTTTT	TRBV14	TRBJ1-4	NA	NA
CASSQREEKLFF	TGCGCCAGCAGCCAAAGGGAAGAAAAACTGTTTTTT	TRBV4-3	TRBJ1-4	NA	NA
CASSPSGGMNTEAFF	TGTGCCAGCAGCCCGAGCGGGGGTATGAACACTGAAGCTTTCTTT	TRBV7-2	TRBJ1-1	NA	NA
CASSFGRARNEQFF	TGTGCCAGCAGCTTCGGGAGGGCCCGCAATGAGCAGTTCTTC	TRBV7-2	TRBJ2-1	TRBD2	NA
CASSVTGAGGETQYF	TGTGCCAGCAGCGTAACCGGGGCAGGGGGAGAGACCCAGTACTTC	TRBV9	TRBJ2-5	TRBD1	NA
CASSVLPRLVSGANVLTF	TGTGCCAGCAGCGTGCTCCCTCGGTTGGTTTCTGGGGCCAACGTCCTGACTTTC	TRBV9	TRBJ2-6	NA	NA
CASSVTGRGTEAFF	TGTGCCAGCAGCGTCACAGGGAGGGGGACTGAAGCTTTCTTT	TRBV9	TRBJ1-1	NA	NA
CASSPWTGTDTQYF	TGTGCCAGCAGTCCGTGGACAGGCACAGATACGCAGTATTTT	TRBV28	TRBJ2-3	NA	NA
CASSFFLGYGYTF	TGTGCCAGCAGCTTTTTCCTAGGGTATGGCTACACCTTC	TRBV7-2	TRBJ1-2	NA	NA
CASSFDRGYEQFF	TGTGCCAGCAGTTTTGACAGGGGGTATGAGCAGTTCTTC	TRBV27	TRBJ2-1	TRBD1	NA
CASSPGQNSYEQYF	TGTGCCAGCAGCCCGGGACAGAACTCCTACGAGCAGTACTTC	TRBV5-4	TRBJ2-7	TRBD1	NA
CASSRIKLAGGWKTQYF	TGTGCCAGCAGTCGGATTAAACTAGCGGGGGGTTGGAAGACCCAGTACTTC	TRBV28	TRBJ2-5	TRBD2	NA
CASSIGDIGRARETQYF	TGTGCCAGTAGTATTGGGGACATTGGACGGGCGCGAGAGACCCAGTACTTC	TRBV19	TRBJ2-5	NA	NA
CASGSNSYNEQFF	TGTGCTAGTGGGTCTAACAGCTACAATGAGCAGTTCTTC	TRBV12-5	TRBJ2-1	NA	once
CASVGGSGDGNQPQHF	TGCGCCAGCGTGGGGGGGTCAGGAGACGGCAATCAGCCCCAGCATTTT	TRBV10-1	TRBJ1-5	NA	NA
CASSLRRIERVAEAFF	TGTGCCAGCAGCTTACGACGGATTGAAAGGGTGGCGGAGGCTTTCTTT	TRBV7-8	TRBJ1-1	NA	NA
CASSPLASSETQYF	TGTGCCAGCAGCCCTTTGGCGAGTTCCGAGACCCAGTACTTC	TRBV7-9	TRBJ2-5	NA	NA
CASSLAPTGPEFF	TGTGCCAGCAGCTTAGCTCCGACAGGCCCGGAGTTCTTC	TRBV11-3	TRBJ2-1	NA	NA
CSVEQGAYEQYF	TGCAGCGTTGAACAGGGAGCCTACGAGCAGTACTTC	TRBV29-1	TRBJ2-7	NA	once
CASRGTGGSVEAFF	TGCGCCAGCAGGGGTACAGGGGGCTCGGTTGAAGCTTTCTTT	TRBV5-1	TRBJ1-1	TRBD1	NA
CASSQEPLAGAGNEQFF	TGCGCCAGCAGCCAAGAACCACTAGCGGGGGCGGGGAATGAGCAGTTCTTC	TRBV4-3	TRBJ2-1	TRBD2	NA
CASSSNGGPRYNEQFF	TGTGCCAGCAGCTCGAACGGGGGGCCCCGCTACAATGAGCAGTTCTTC	TRBV7-8	TRBJ2-1	NA	NA
CASSLGTGKYEQYF	TGCGCCAGCAGCCTTGGGACAGGGAAGTACGAGCAGTACTTC	TRBV4-3	TRBJ2-7	TRBD1	NA
CATTIFSTSYNEQFF	TGTGCCACCACGATCTTCTCCACCTCCTACAATGAGCAGTTCTTC	TRBV15	TRBJ2-1	NA	few
CASSFRDRAFYGYTF	TGTGCCAGCAGTTTCCGGGACAGGGCCTTCTATGGCTACACCTTC	TRBV28	TRBJ1-2	TRBD1	NA
CASSLQATGGYTF	TGTGCCAGCAGTTTACAGGCGACGGGTGGCTACACCTTC	TRBV28	TRBJ1-2	NA	NA
CASSLGHNTGELFF	TGTGCCAGCAGCCTAGGACACAACACCGGGGAGCTGTTTTTT	TRBV7-7	TRBJ2-2	NA	NA
CASSLERNTDTQYF	TGTGCCAGCAGCTTAGAACGAAACACAGATACGCAGTATTTT	TRBV7-9	TRBJ2-3	NA	NA
CSVEEAGTGGGYTF	TGCAGCGTTGAAGAAGCCGGGACAGGGGGTGGCTACACCTTC	TRBV29-1	TRBJ1-2	TRBD1	NA